The clone carrying this TCR beta chain was seen a single time. The entry originates in a study of cytomegalovirus exposure and HLA in healthy donors. Primers for the PCR totalled 60 Vbeta and 13 Jbeta. TCRdb's copy holds only in-frame clones and misses some; the assay was immunoSEQ multiplex PCR. The table has more than 150,000 clones, around 80% seen once; the top ten hold around 1.9%. Between the trimmed V and J ends, which lost 0 bases and 0 bases, there was a span of 4 bases. The germline V gene has CDR1 SGHRS and CDR2 YFSETQ. The CDR3 length is 15 residues. The TCR was taken from a woman aged 18-29 years in good health and CMV-seropositive. The sample comprised PBMCs. The chain carries TRBV5-1 and TRBJ2-6; no definite D call. The CDR3 here is CASSLAFSGANVLTF. CDR3 coding DNA: TGCGCCAGCAGCTTGGCTTTCTCTGGGGCCAACGTCCTGACTTTC.